Presented here are 2 T cell receptor beta chains from one specimen sequenced in a study of PD-L1 blockade in urothelial cancer. As to time point: pretreatment peripheral blood. Only in-frame clones appear in the TCRdb table, and some are missing; sequencing was by immunoSEQ multiplex PCR. The table records tens of thousands of clones, roughly 82% of them present only once. Specimen: PBMCs, collected around atezolizumab (anti-PD-L1) treatment. These receptors all stem from a man between 60 and 70 years old with urothelial cancer.

The chain carries TRBV28 and TRBJ1-5, with 8 positions matching TRBD1. Losses at the gene ends were 8 bases for V and 8 bases for J; bases not matched to a gene: 11. The CDR3 sequence is 14 residues long. Germline V gene lookup returns CDR1 MDHEN and CDR2 SYDVKM. The CDR3 nucleotides are TGTGCCAGCCATCAGGGGGCGTCAATTAAGCCCCAGCATTTT. Protein: CASHQGASIKPQHF.

The chain uses TRBV2 and TRBJ1-6, with D maybe TRBD1 (5 bases). With 8 bases removed from V and 0 bases from J, the gap between germline ends came to 14 bases. The length of the CDR3 is 16 residues. Germline values: CDR1 SNHLY, CDR2 FYNNEI. CDR3 amino acids: CASQDKVPSYNSPLHF. CDR3 coding DNA: TGTGCCAGCCAGGACAAGGTTCCCTCCTATAATTCACCCCTCCACTTT.